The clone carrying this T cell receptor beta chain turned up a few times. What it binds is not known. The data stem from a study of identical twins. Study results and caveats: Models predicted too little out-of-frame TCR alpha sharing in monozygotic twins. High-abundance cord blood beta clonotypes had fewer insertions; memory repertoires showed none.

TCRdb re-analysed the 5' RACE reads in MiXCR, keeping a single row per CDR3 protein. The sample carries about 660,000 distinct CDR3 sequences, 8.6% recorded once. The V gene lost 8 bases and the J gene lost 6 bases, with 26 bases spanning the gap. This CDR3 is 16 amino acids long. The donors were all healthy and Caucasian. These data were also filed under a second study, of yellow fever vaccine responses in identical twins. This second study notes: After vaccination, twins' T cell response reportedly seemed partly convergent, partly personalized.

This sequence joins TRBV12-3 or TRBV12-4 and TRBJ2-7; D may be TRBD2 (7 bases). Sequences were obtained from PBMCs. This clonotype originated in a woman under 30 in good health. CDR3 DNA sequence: TGTGCCAGCTCCCTGGGGGGGCCAGGTGGTTATGGCGAGCAGTACTTC. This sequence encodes CASSLGGPGGYGEQYF.